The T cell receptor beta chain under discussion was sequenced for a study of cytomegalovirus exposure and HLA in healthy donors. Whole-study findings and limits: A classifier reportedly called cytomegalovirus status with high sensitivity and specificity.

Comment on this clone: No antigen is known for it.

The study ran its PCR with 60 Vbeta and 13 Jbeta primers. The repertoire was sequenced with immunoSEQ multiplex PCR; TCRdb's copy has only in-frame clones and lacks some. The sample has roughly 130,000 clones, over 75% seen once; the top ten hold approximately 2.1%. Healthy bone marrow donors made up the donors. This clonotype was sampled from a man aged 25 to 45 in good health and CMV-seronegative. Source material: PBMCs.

In nucleotides, the CDR3 is TGTGCCATCAGACGACAGGGCATCAGCACCGGGGAGCTGTTTTTT. Its protein product is CAIRRQGISTGELFF. This chain connects TRBV10-3 to TRBJ2-2, with 7 bases aligning to TRBD1. V trimming: 6 bases; J trimming: 4 bases; junction bases outside the gene matches: 8. CDR1 is ENHRY, CDR2 SYGVKD, per germline. The CDR3 contains 15 residues.